These 22 T cell receptor beta chains share one sample of origin, sequenced in a study of T cell responses to AZD1222 COVID-19 vaccine (TCRdb year 2021). The time point label, as the study defines it: baseline before first vaccination. The library was produced with the immunoSEQ multiplex PCR assay. What TCRdb holds here is the immuneACCESS table cut down to in-frame rearrangements. Part of the clones is not present; checked against another copy, under half of the missing clones reflect an unresolved V gene, and the others are unexplained. The table for this sample lists 150,000 to 200,000 clones; 75% to 90% of them were counted only once. Of the sample, roughly 6% is held by the ten largest clones. The sequencing used peripheral blood, collected on day 0 of AZD1222 vaccination. These receptors were taken from an adult in good health.

The V gene is TRBV7-9, the J gene TRBJ2-5; weak D call: TRBD1 (5 bases). Deletions cut 5 bases from V and 5 bases from J, with 15 bases between. Germline V gene lookup returns CDR1 SEHNR and CDR2 FQNEAQ (reference sequence). The CDR3 contains 14 residues. CDR3: CASSPGSVQETQYF. In DNA form, the CDR3 reads TGTGCCAGCAGCCCAGGGTCAGTGCAGGAGACCCAGTACTTC.

This rearrangement joins TRBV7-3 to TRBJ2-2, with a possible D match to TRBD1 (6 bases). The CDR3 loop spans 14 amino acids. Germline values: CDR1 SGHTA, CDR2 FQGTGA. Trimming shortened V by 5 bases and J by 5 bases, and 12 bases separated the two germline ends. The CDR3 sequence is CASSANRETGELFF. In DNA, the CDR3 is TGTGCCAGCAGCGCTAACAGGGAGACCGGGGAGCTGTTTTTT.

The chain is built from TRBV5-1 and TRBJ1-2, with unresolved D. The CDR3 runs 12 residues. In germline, CDR1 is SGHRS, CDR2 YFSETQ. V dropped 0 bases and J dropped 5 bases, with 5 bases sitting between them. This chain's CDR3 is CASSLGGYGYTF. Here the CDR3 DNA reads TGCGCCAGCAGCTTGGGAGGGTATGGCTACACCTTC.

The V gene is TRBV28, the J gene TRBJ1-5; D is undetermined. This CDR3 has 16 residues. V lost 7 bases and J 0 bases, leaving 16 bases between the germline ends. Germline V gene lookup returns CDR1 MDHEN and CDR2 SYDVKM. The CDR3 loop reads CASISPGVPSNQPQHF. The CDR3 DNA follows: TGTGCCAGCATCTCCCCTGGGGTCCCTAGCAATCAGCCCCAGCATTTT.

The rearrangement joins TRBV11-2 to TRBJ2-5; 11 bases line up with TRBD2. The CDR3 is 14 residues long. CDR1 SGHAT and CDR2 FQNNGV come from the germline V gene. The V segment lost 5 bases and the J segment 4 bases; nucleotides outside the gene matches: 3. CDR3 DNA: TGTGCCAGCAGCACCACTAGCGGGGGAGAGACCCAGTACTTC. Translated, it gives CASSTTSGGETQYF.

The chain joins TRBV18 to TRBJ1-3; no definite D call. V lost 2 bases to trimming and J lost 1 base, with 9 bases between them. The CDR3 length is 15 residues. Germline values: CDR1 KGHSH, CDR2 LQKENI. The CDR3, as DNA: TGTGCCAGCTCACCATTCGCGGATTCTGGAAACACCATATATTTT. Translated, it gives CASSPFADSGNTIYF. Looking up the rest from reference TRBV18 and TRBJ1-3 gives the full variable domain: NAGVMQNPRHLVRRRGQEARLRCSPMKGHSHVYWYRQLPEEGLKFMVYLQKENIIDESGMPKERFSAEFPKEGPSILRIQQVVRGDSAAYFCASSPFADSGNTIYFGEGSWLTVV.

In its sample, this clone was seen once. This chain joins TRBV4-3 and TRBJ1-2; unclear D gene. In germline, CDR1 is LGHNA, CDR2 YSLEER. The V end lost 1 base, the J end lost 12 bases, and 21 bases lay between the germline ends. This CDR3 comprises 15 residues. This CDR3 is CASSQVAMCWGSDTF. For the CDR3, the DNA is TGCGCCAGCAGCCAAGTCGCGATGTGTTGGGGTAGCGACACCTTC.

V is TRBV6-5 and J is TRBJ1-2; D is perhaps TRBD1 (5 bases). The CDR3 sequence is 16 residues long. Per germline, CDR1 MNHEY and CDR2 SVGAGI. The germline V and J ends were trimmed by 2 bases and 4 bases, with 17 bases remaining between them. CDR3 in amino acids: CASSYDSPGLSYGYTF. CDR3 bases: TGTGCCAGCAGTTACGACAGTCCGGGACTCAGCTATGGCTACACCTTC.

In its sample, this clone was seen once. The chain is built from TRBV19 and TRBJ1-6; TRBD1 matches 7 bases. Germline trimming cut 8 bases from V and 0 bases from J; bases unmatched to any gene: 13. The CDR3 extends over 18 amino acids. In germline, CDR1 is LNHDA, CDR2 SQIVND (reference sequence). The CDR3 DNA follows: TGTGCCAGTCAGGAAGAGACAGGGACGAGCTCCTATAATTCACCCCTCCACTTT. Protein: CASQEETGTSSYNSPLHF.

The chain combines TRBV2 with TRBJ1-5; D possibly corresponds to TRBD1 (6 bases). The length of the CDR3 is 14 residues. V was cut by 6 bases and J by 6 bases, with 15 bases left in between. Looked up from germline, CDR1 is SNHLY and CDR2 is FYNNEI. The CDR3 DNA follows: TGTGCCAGCAGCCTCGGAGGGGGGTTTCAGCCCCAGCATTTT. Protein: CASSLGGGFQPQHF. The whole variable domain, remainder taken from reference TRBV2 and TRBJ1-5, is EPEVTQTPSHQVTQMGQEVILRCVPISNHLYFYWYRQILGQKVEFLVSFYNNEISEKSEIFDDQFSVERPDGSNFTLKIRSTKLEDSAMYFCASSLGGGFQPQHFGDGTRLSIL.

The chain joins TRBV5-4 to TRBJ1-2, with TRBD1 matching 7 bases. The CDR3 runs 16 residues. The J segment lost 0 bases and the V segment lost 4 bases, leaving 9 bases of the junction unmatched. Germline V lookup: CDR1 SGHNT, CDR2 YYREEE (reference sequence). CDR3 region: CASSRGQELPNYGYTF. In DNA form, the CDR3 reads TGTGCCAGCAGCAGAGGACAGGAGCTTCCTAACTATGGCTACACCTTC.

The CDR3 region is CASSLDGTYEQYF. Written as DNA, the CDR3 is TGTGCCAGCAGTCTCGACGGGACCTACGAGCAGTACTTC. V is TRBV27 and J is TRBJ2-7; possibly TRBD2 for D (5 bases). The CDR3 is made up of 13 amino acids. V was cut by 5 bases and J by 2 bases, with 10 bases left in between. CDR1 and CDR2 from the germline V gene are MNHEY and SMNVEV (reference sequence).

CDR3 DNA: TGTGCCAGCAGTTACGGGGTAAAGGACTACAATGAGCAGTTCTTC. Translating gives CASSYGVKDYNEQFF. The chain combines TRBV6-2 or TRBV6-3 with TRBJ2-1; D is unresolved. V was shortened by 2 bases and J by 3 bases, with 11 bases between the two germline ends. Germline CDR1 is MNHEY and CDR2 is SVGEGT. There are 15 residues in the CDR3.

Here the CDR3 reads CASSLGQTNTGELFF. The CDR3 bases are TGCGCCAGCAGCTTGGGACAGACGAACACCGGGGAGCTGTTTTTT. The chain couples TRBV5-1 to TRBJ2-2; D might be TRBD1 (5 bases). The CDR3 sequence is 15 residues long. The V gene lost 0 bases and the J gene lost 0 bases, with 6 bases spanning the gap. Germline CDR1 SGHRS, CDR2 YFSETQ.

The rearrangement joins TRBV30 to TRBJ1-2; no reliable D call. This CDR3 is built from 12 residues. Germline V gene sequence: CDR1 GTSNPN, CDR2 SVGIG (reference sequence). Trimming took 2 bases from V and 3 from J, leaving 7 bases between them. CDR3 in amino acids: CAWSTGYYGYTF. The CDR3 DNA sequence: TGTGCCTGGAGTACCGGGTACTATGGCTACACCTTC.

This clone has only one observation. The limits of the CDR3 on the DNA are not certain, so only TCRdb's listed CDR3 is given. The chain links TRBV12-3 or TRBV12-4 to TRBJ2-3; whether TRBD1, the table's D call, matches the DNA was not checked. The CDR3 is 12 residues long, ends included. The CDR3 is CASRVGQGALYF.

The rearrangement uses TRBV5-1 and TRBJ2-5; D is unresolved. This CDR3 is 15 amino acids long. The V end lost 3 bases, the J end lost 2 bases, and 14 bases lay between the germline ends. From germline, CDR1 is SGHRS and CDR2 YFSETQ. The CDR3 DNA is TGCGCCAGCAGCTACCAATCAGCTATACAAGAGACCCAGTACTTC. Amino acid sequence: CASSYQSAIQETQYF.

The V call is TRBV6-5, the J call TRBJ2-7; maybe TRBD2 (5 bases). The CDR3 contains 13 residues. CDR1 and CDR2 from the germline V gene are MNHEY and SVGAGI. Trimming shortened V by 2 bases and J by 0 bases, and 5 bases separated the two germline ends. Written as DNA, the CDR3 is TGTGCCAGCAGTTACCGGGACTCCTACGAGCAGTACTTC. This codes for CASSYRDSYEQYF.

The V call is TRBV2, the J call TRBJ1-6; maybe TRBD1 (6 bases). This CDR3 spans 13 amino acids. V was trimmed by 7 bases and J by 9 bases, leaving 13 bases between them. Germline assignment: CDR1 SNHLY and CDR2 FYNNEI. Here the CDR3 DNA reads TGTGCCAGCACCCCAGGGGAGAGTTCACCCCTCCACTTT. It encodes CASTPGESSPLHF.

The V and J genes are TRBV18 and TRBJ1-2, with TRBD1 as a possible D gene (5 bases). The germline gives CDR1 KGHSH, CDR2 LQKENI. The CDR3 is 16 residues long. The ends were cut back, 0 bases at V and 4 bases at J, with 15 bases in the middle. Here the CDR3 DNA reads TGTGCCAGCTCACCACCTCCGGGACGGTCCATCTATGGCTACACCTTC. It translates to CASSPPPGRSIYGYTF.

The chain links TRBV7-2 to TRBJ1-3, with D uncertain. The CDR3 sequence is 13 residues long. V was shortened by 4 bases and J by 3 bases, with 7 bases between the two germline ends. Germline lookup yields CDR1 SGHTA and CDR2 FQGNSA. This CDR3 is CASSSEIGNTIYF. The CDR3 nucleotides read TGTGCCAGCAGCTCGGAGATTGGAAACACCATATATTTT.

The rearrangement uses TRBV23-1 and TRBJ2-2, with D possibly being TRBD2 (6 bases). TRBV23-1 is an open reading frame whose function is uncertain. V was shortened by 4 bases and J by 1 base, with 22 bases between the two germline ends. The CDR3 contains 19 residues. The CDR3 bases are TGCGCCAGCAGTCCGATACCCCACCCGCGGGAATTGAACACCGGGGAGCTGTTTTTT. Amino acids: CASSPIPHPRELNTGELFF.